This T cell receptor (beta chain) was documented in a study of early T cells in non-severe SARS-CoV-2 infection. Ten or more counts support this clonotype. V was pared by 4 bases and J by 3 bases, with 11 bases between. The CDR3 spans 13 residues. The germline V gene encodes CDR1 SGHNT and CDR2 YYREEE (reference sequence). Molecules of cDNA were individually given unique molecular identifiers that were attached to them. MiXCR, applied by TCRdb to the 5' RACE reads, yields one record per CDR3 protein. The sample holds tens of thousands of distinct CDR3 sequences, around 12% seen once. This clonotype was obtained from an adult who was a healthcare worker with PCR-confirmed SARS-CoV-2 infection or an uninfected control (not recorded which). V usage is TRBV5-4 and J usage is TRBJ2-7, with a weak D call TRBD2 (5 bases). Sequenced sample: whole blood. The CDR3 spells CASSRTENYEQYF. The CDR3 DNA is TGTGCCAGCAGCCGGACTGAAAACTACGAGCAGTACTTC.